Following are 15 T cell receptor beta chains from one sample sequenced in a study of T cell responses to AZD1222 COVID-19 vaccine. This table comes from immunoSEQ multiplex PCR, and its TCRdb copy is limited to in-frame clones, with some not included. The table lists about 140,000 clones, with 2% to 2.5% in the top ten. The sample consisted of peripheral blood. These receptors came from an adult in good health.

CDR3 loop: CASSIDVGSGYTF. The CDR3 bases are TGTGCCAGTAGTATTGACGTGGGGAGTGGCTACACCTTC. This chain joins TRBV19 and TRBJ1-2; no definite D call. Trimming left V 3 bases short and J 7 bases short, with 12 bases between. Germline loops: CDR1 LNHDA, CDR2 SQIVND (reference sequence). This CDR3 region has 13 residues.

The V gene is TRBV5-1, the J gene TRBJ1-6; 9 nucleotides align to TRBD1. The ends lost 3 bases at V and 5 bases at J; junction bases unmatched: 15. The CDR3 extends over 19 amino acids. Germline V CDR1 and CDR2: SGHRS, YFSETQ. CDR3 region: CASSSTGGLAFSNNSPLHF. The CDR3 nucleotides are TGCGCCAGCAGCTCTACAGGGGGCCTGGCCTTTTCGAATAATTCACCCCTCCACTTT.

This rearrangement joins TRBV7-2 to TRBJ1-2; 7 nucleotides align to TRBD1. Unmatched junction bases numbered 1, after V lost 4 bases and J lost 2 bases. The CDR3 contains 13 residues. Germline CDR1 SGHTA, CDR2 FQGNSA. The CDR3 loop reads CASSSTGNYGYTF. In DNA form, the CDR3 reads TGTGCCAGCAGCTCGACAGGGAACTATGGCTACACCTTC.

This chain links TRBV15 with TRBJ2-1; 8 nucleotides line up with TRBD1. The germline CDR1 and CDR2 sequences are LNHNV and YYDKDF (reference sequence). There are 16 residues in the CDR3. V was clipped by 0 bases and J by 3 bases; unmatched bases: 4. CDR3 sequence: CATSREGRGLYNEQFF. CDR3 in DNA: TGTGCCACCAGCAGAGAGGGCAGGGGGCTCTACAATGAGCAGTTCTTC.

V is TRBV2 and J is TRBJ1-2; D is perhaps TRBD1 (5 bases). The CDR3 covers 12 residues. Between the trimmed V and J ends, which lost 7 bases and 3 bases, there was a span of 9 bases. The germline V gene encodes CDR1 SNHLY and CDR2 FYNNEI. CDR3 in amino acids: CASTRDDYGYTF. DNA for the CDR3: TGTGCCAGCACCAGGGATGACTATGGCTACACCTTC.

This chain connects TRBV6-1 to TRBJ2-3; D tentatively reads TRBD1 or TRBD2 (5 bases each). The germline gives CDR1 MNHNS, CDR2 SASEGT. The CDR3 totals 15 residues. The V end was cut by 2 bases, the J end by 3 bases, with 12 bases between. The CDR3 DNA follows: TGTGCCAGCAGTGAAAGGCTAGCAGGGACAGATACGCAGTATTTT. Amino acid sequence: CASSERLAGTDTQYF.

The chain couples TRBV11-3 to TRBJ1-3; D is ambiguous. V lost 3 bases to trimming and J lost 0 bases, with 12 bases between them. The germline CDR1 and CDR2 sequences are SGHNT and YENEEA. The CDR3 length is 16 residues. CDR3 sequence: CASSFRNEPSGNTIYF. The CDR3 DNA reads TGTGCCAGCAGCTTCCGTAACGAGCCCTCTGGAAACACCATATATTTT.

The chain employs TRBV7-9 and TRBJ1-1; possible D gene TRBD1, 5 bases. Germline-derived CDR1 and CDR2 are SEHNR and FQNEAQ (reference sequence). V was trimmed by 5 bases and J by 0 bases, leaving 16 bases between them. The CDR3 is made up of 16 amino acids. The CDR3 region has the DNA TGTGCCAGCAGCCCACCGGGACTGAGGATGAACACTGAAGCTTTCTTT. This encodes CASSPPGLRMNTEAFF.

The rearrangement joins TRBV6-1 to TRBJ1-1, with D maybe TRBD1 (5 bases). The CDR3 has 14 amino acids. From germline, CDR1 is MNHNS and CDR2 SASEGT. The V end was cut by 2 bases, the J end by 4 bases, with 11 bases between. The CDR3 region has the DNA TGTGCCAGCAGTGAAACAGGAGGGAGCACTGAAGCTTTCTTT. Its translation: CASSETGGSTEAFF.

The chain carries TRBV9 and TRBJ1-5; a possible D gene is TRBD1 (5 bases). Germline assignment: CDR1 SGDLS and CDR2 YYNGEE. This CDR3 is built from 15 residues. Trimming stripped 3 bases from V and 1 base from J, with 11 bases between. CDR3: CASSALGASNQPQHF. The CDR3 DNA reads as TGTGCCAGCAGCGCCTTAGGGGCCAGCAATCAGCCCCAGCATTTT. Drawing the rest from reference TRBV9 and TRBJ1-5, the complete variable domain is DSGVTQTPKHLITATGQRVTLRCSPRSGDLSVYWYQQSLDQGLQFLIQYYNGEERAKGNILERFSAQQFPDLHSELNLSSLELGDSALYFCASSALGASNQPQHFGDGTRLSIL.

The chain links TRBV6-5 to TRBJ2-2; 8 nucleotides line up with TRBD2. This CDR3 contains 14 residues. With V trimmed by 5 bases and J by 4 bases, 3 bases remained unmatched. Per germline, CDR1 MNHEY and CDR2 SVGAGI. The CDR3 DNA follows: TGTGCCAGCAGTAGGACTAGCCGCACCGGGGAGCTGTTTTTT. Amino acid sequence: CASSRTSRTGELFF.

The V and J genes are TRBV5-4 and TRBJ2-7; 11 nucleotides align to TRBD1. CDR1 SGHNT and CDR2 YYREEE come from the germline V gene (reference sequence). V was clipped by 4 bases and J by 0 bases; unmatched bases: 3. This CDR3 region has 15 residues. The CDR3 sequence: CASSTDRGHSYEQYF. DNA of the CDR3: TGTGCCAGCAGCACGGACAGGGGGCACTCCTACGAGCAGTACTTC.

The V and J genes are TRBV2 and TRBJ1-1; weak D call: TRBD1 (5 bases). CDR3 size: 14 residues. With 6 bases removed from V and 4 bases from J, the gap between germline ends came to 15 bases. Germline loops: CDR1 SNHLY, CDR2 FYNNEI. CDR3 amino acids: CASRSWQGGTEAFF. The CDR3 DNA sequence: TGTGCCAGCAGAAGTTGGCAGGGAGGCACTGAAGCTTTCTTT.

This rearrangement joins TRBV5-1 to TRBJ1-2; D perhaps matches TRBD1 (6 bases). Germline CDR1 and CDR2: SGHRS and YFSETQ. The CDR3 extends over 14 amino acids. Trimming left V 0 bases short and J 8 bases short, with 14 bases between. The chain's CDR3 is CASSLESGATGYTF. The CDR3 region has the DNA TGCGCCAGCAGCTTGGAATCGGGGGCGACGGGCTACACCTTC.

CDR3 nucleotides: TGTGCCAGCAGCCAAACAACCGGAGGGAGCAATCAGCCCCAGCATTTT. As protein: CASSQTTGGSNQPQHF. V usage is TRBV7-2 and J usage is TRBJ1-5; D gene unclear. CDR1 SGHTA and CDR2 FQGNSA come from the germline V gene. The length of the CDR3 is 16 residues. V was trimmed by 5 bases and J by 1 base, leaving 15 bases between them. Looking up the rest from reference TRBV7-2 and TRBJ1-5 gives the full variable domain: GAGVSQSPSNKVTEKGKDVELRCDPISGHTALYWYRQSLGQGLEFLIYFQGNSAPDKSGLPSDRFSAERTGGSVSTLTIQRTQQEDSAVYLCASSQTTGGSNQPQHFGDGTRLSIL.